The rows below give T cell receptor beta chains drawn from one sample of a study of CD8+CD57+ T cells in acquired aplastic anemia. One entry per CDR3 protein, called by TCRdb with MiXCR from the reads. The sample lists about 80,000 distinct CDR3 sequences, about 45% occurring once. What was sequenced was sorted CD4+, CD8+, or CD8+CD57+ T cells (not recorded which) from PBMCs. The receptors here all came from a human donor in good health, serving as a control. CDR3s include the opening cysteine and the closing phenylalanine or tryptophan. The D gene is left open where the match is weak. Where a row states a size, it is once, few, many or the class of an expanded clone; other rows omit it.

v_call	j_call	clone_size	cdr3_length	d_call	cdr3_aa	cdr3_nt
TRBV15	TRBJ2-1	many	12	-	CAVPGNGDEQFF	TGTGCCGTGCCGGGGAACGGAGATGAGCAGTTCTTC
TRBV11-2	TRBJ2-7	many	13	-	CASTFLAFDEQYF	TGTGCCAGCACCTTCTTGGCCTTTGACGAGCAGTACTTC
TRBV10-1	TRBJ2-3	-	14	-	CASKPAGEGDTRYF	TGCGCCAGCAAACCGGCAGGGGAGGGCGATACGCGGTATTTC
TRBV7-9	TRBJ1-2	many	14	-	CASSLEDGRYGYTF	TGTGCCAGCAGCTTAGAGGACGGACGCTATGGCTACACCTTC
TRBV25-1	TRBJ2-3	-	15	TRBD2	CASSSLAGGGDTQYF	TGTGCCAGCAGCTCCTTAGCGGGGGGCGGGGATACGCAGTATTTT
TRBV7-6	TRBJ2-1	many	16	TRBD2	CFYQLWRAGGYNEQFF	TGTTTTTACCAGCTTTGGAGGGCGGGAGGCTACAATGAGCAGTTCTTC
TRBV7-2	TRBJ1-6	-	13	-	CASSLVGNSPLHF	TGTGCCAGCAGCTTAGTGGGTAATTCACCCCTCCACTTT
TRBV4-2	TRBJ1-1	-	15	TRBD1	CASSRGQGLNTEAFF	TGTGCCAGCAGCCGCGGACAGGGCTTGAACACTGAAGCTTTCTTT
TRBV7-9	TRBJ2-2	-	12	-	CASSAGSGELFF	TGTGCCAGCAGTGCAGGGTCCGGGGAGCTGTTTTTT
TRBV7-8	TRBJ2-7	many	13	-	CASSSGKGYEQYF	TGTGCCAGCAGCTCAGGGAAGGGGTACGAGCAGTACTTC
TRBV24-1	TRBJ2-2	-	16	-	CATSEVRTPTTGELFF	TGTGCCACCAGTGAAGTTAGAACCCCTACCACCGGGGAGCTGTTTTTT
TRBV2	TRBJ2-7	-	16	TRBD1	CATSGDRGESSYEQYF	TGTGCCACCTCGGGGGACAGGGGGGAGAGCTCCTACGAGCAGTACTTC
TRBV19	TRBJ2-3	-	13	-	CASTRQSTDTQYF	TGTGCCAGTACCAGACAGAGCACAGATACGCAGTATTTT
TRBV24-1	TRBJ2-1	many	17	TRBD2	CATSDRELAGTYNEQFF	TGTGCCACCAGTGACCGGGAACTAGCGGGAACCTACAATGAGCAGTTCTTC
TRBV30	TRBJ2-1	-	13	-	CAWSVTGGNEQFF	TGTGCCTGGTCGGTGACAGGAGGTAATGAGCAGTTCTTC
TRBV4-1	TRBJ2-1	many	12	-	CASSQMKTEQFF	TGCGCCAGCAGCCAGATGAAAACGGAGCAGTTCTTC
TRBV2	TRBJ2-7	-	12	TRBD1	CASINRGTEQYF	TGTGCCAGCATCAACAGGGGTACCGAGCAGTACTTC
TRBV7-9	TRBJ1-2	-	12	-	CAITDGQYGYTF	TGTGCCATCACGGACGGACAATATGGCTACACCTTC
TRBV20-1	TRBJ2-7	-	13	TRBD2	CSASRSGIHEQYF	TGCAGTGCTAGCCGTAGCGGGATCCACGAGCAGTACTTC
TRBV25-1	TRBJ2-7	many	12	-	CASSWTDYEQYF	TGTGCCAGCAGCTGGACTGACTACGAGCAGTACTTC
TRBV10-3	TRBJ1-1	once	14	-	CATLMDEMNTEAFF	TGTGCCACCCTCATGGACGAAATGAACACTGAAGCTTTCTTT
TRBV19	TRBJ2-7	many	14	-	CASSYGGAAYEQYF	TGTGCCAGTAGTTATGGTGGGGCCGCCTACGAGCAGTACTTC
TRBV15	TRBJ2-3	-	17	TRBD2	CATSTPGLAGAGDTQYF	TGTGCCACCAGCACCCCCGGACTAGCGGGAGCGGGTGATACGCAGTATTTT
TRBV7-9	TRBJ1-1	once	12	-	CASSPSLTEAFF	TGTGCCAGCAGCCCGAGTTTGACTGAAGCTTTCTTT
TRBV29-1	TRBJ2-1	many	10	-	CSVNYNEQFF	TGCAGCGTCAACTACAATGAGCAGTTCTTC
TRBV29-1	TRBJ2-1	many	16	TRBD2	CSASPPGLAPYNEQFF	TGCAGCGCGTCGCCTCCGGGACTAGCGCCTTACAATGAGCAGTTCTTC
TRBV6-1	TRBJ1-6	many	15	-	CASRQRRTADSPLHF	TGTGCCAGCAGACAGCGACGGACAGCAGATTCACCCCTCCACTTT
TRBV24-1	TRBJ2-3	-	14	TRBD1	CATSEGQWLDTQYF	TGTGCCACCAGTGAGGGACAGTGGCTGGATACGCAGTATTTT
TRBV10-3	TRBJ1-2	-	13	TRBD1	CAISDPGQDGYTF	TGTGCCATCAGTGACCCGGGACAGGATGGCTACACCTTC
TRBV24-1	TRBJ2-7	many	15	TRBD1	CATSAGTGWYDEQYF	TGTGCCACCAGCGCTGGGACAGGGTGGTACGACGAGCAGTACTTC
TRBV2	TRBJ1-3	many	17	TRBD1	CASSDPGTARSGNTIYF	TGTGCCAGCAGCGATCCCGGGACAGCCAGATCTGGAAACACCATATATTTT
TRBV9	TRBJ2-3	many	15	TRBD2	CASSVAGREQDTQYF	TGTGCCAGCAGCGTAGCTGGGCGGGAGCAAGATACGCAGTATTTT
TRBV27	TRBJ2-7	many	14	-	CASSLLGGHDEQYF	TGTGCCAGCAGTTTACTCGGGGGCCACGACGAGCAGTACTTC
TRBV2	TRBJ2-7	once	15	-	CASRTRGLGTYEQYF	TGTGCCAGCAGGACCCGGGGGCTGGGAACCTACGAGCAGTACTTC
TRBV30	TRBJ1-2	-	13	TRBD1	CACATGVSYGYIF	TGTGCCTGTGCCACAGGGGTAAGCTATGGCTACATCTTC
TRBV15	TRBJ2-7	-	14	TRBD1	CATSIGGQFYEQYF	TGTGCCACCAGCATTGGGGGACAGTTCTACGAGCAGTACTTC
TRBV7-6	TRBJ1-5	few	13	-	CASSNGGNQPQHF	TGTGCCAGCAGCAATGGGGGCAATCAGCCCCAGCATTTT
TRBV19	TRBJ2-1	many	16	TRBD1	CASSISGTGFYNEQFF	TGTGCCAGTAGTATCTCCGGGACAGGGTTCTACAATGAGCAGTTCTTC
TRBV11-3	TRBJ2-7	many	13	-	CASSPGASYEQYF	TGTGCCAGCAGCCCCGGGGCTTCCTACGAGCAGTACTTC
TRBV24-1	TRBJ1-5	once	15	-	CATSDSRSSNQPQHF	TGTGCCACCAGTGATAGCAGATCTAGCAATCAGCCCCAGCATTTT
TRBV9	TRBJ2-1	few	14	-	CASSSERGYNEQFF	TGTGCCAGCAGCTCGGAGAGGGGATACAATGAGCAGTTCTTC
TRBV19	TRBJ1-4	-	17	-	CASSIDRETATNEKLFF	TGTGCCAGTAGTATAGATCGAGAGACAGCAACTAATGAAAAACTGTTTTTT
TRBV19	TRBJ2-7	-	15	-	CASSPGTRHPYEQYF	TGTGCCAGTAGTCCAGGGACTCGTCACCCGTACGAGCAGTACTTC
TRBV7-6	TRBJ2-2	many	15	-	CASSLDGLRAGELFF	-
TRBV7-3	TRBJ2-7	-	13	-	CASSPERPYEQYF	TGTGCCAGCAGCCCAGAACGCCCATACGAGCAGTACTTC
TRBV2	TRBJ1-5	many	15	-	CASSGGTYSNQPQHF	TGTGCCAGCAGTGGGGGAACTTATAGCAATCAGCCCCAGCATTTT